This entry concerns a single TCR beta chain. Which antigen it targets is not known. No much larger clone is present one base from it, and per-base qualities are unavailable. The library was obtained by PCR. Sequenced on an Illumina HiSeq 2500. Molecular barcoding was employed in the preparation of TCR libraries, with unique molecular identifiers being used to normalize TCRbeta repertoire quantification. TCRdb reran the public reads through fastp at Q25 and MiXCR, keeping productive beta chains. CDR3 protein duplicates are merged, each entry listing the most common genes and DNA. Present in this sample are some 290,000 distinct CDR3 sequences, over 8% of which were seen just once. In total, the top ten clones hold around 10% of the sample. These data belong to a study of T-cell reconstitution after alpha-beta-depleted transplantation in children (dated by TCRdb to 2016 to 2017). Background for the entire study: The study quantitatively tracked T-cell immune reconstitution after TCRalphabeta/CD19-depleted allogeneic hematopoietic cell transplantation in children using TCR repertoire profiling.

This TCR was recovered from a human donor who donated a stem cell graft to a child with SCID. The specimen comprised PBMCs from the stem cell graft donor, sampled from the stem cell graft.

CDR3 region: CASSSSPSGGTDTQYF. The nucleotide sequence reads as follows: TGTGCCAGCAGCTCCTCCCCCAGCGGGGGCACAGATACGCAGTATTTT. The chain joins TRBV7-9 to TRBJ2-3; TRBD2 agrees with 7 junctional bases. Compared with germline, V lacks 4 bases and J lacks 1 base; bases without a gene match: 8. The germline V gene (reference sequence) gives CDR1 as SEHNR and CDR2 as FQNEAQ. The cysteine opens and the phenylalanine closes a CDR3 of 16 amino acids. Just the 48-base CDR3 DNA is kept, in frame starting at base 1.